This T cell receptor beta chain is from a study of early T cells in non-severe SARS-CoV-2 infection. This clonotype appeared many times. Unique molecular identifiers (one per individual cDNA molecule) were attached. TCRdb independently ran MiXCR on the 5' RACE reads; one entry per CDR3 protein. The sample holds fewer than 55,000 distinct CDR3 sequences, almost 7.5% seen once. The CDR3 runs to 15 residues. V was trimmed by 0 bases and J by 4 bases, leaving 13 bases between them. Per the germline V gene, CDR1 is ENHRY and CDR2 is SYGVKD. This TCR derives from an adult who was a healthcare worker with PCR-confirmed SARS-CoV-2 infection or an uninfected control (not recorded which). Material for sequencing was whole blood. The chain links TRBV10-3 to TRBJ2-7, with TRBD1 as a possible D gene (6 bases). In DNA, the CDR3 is TGTGCCATCAGTGAGTCGGGAGAGGGGGTATACGAGCAGTACTTC. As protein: CAISESGEGVYEQYF.